These 32 T cell receptor beta chains came from one sample sequenced in a study of blood T cell repertoires in COVID-19. The data were produced by immunoSEQ multiplex PCR, yet TCRdb's version contains in-frame clones alone and is incomplete. The sample consists of fewer than 200,000 clones, around four fifths of them appearing once. Input material: peripheral blood. Receptors were obtained from an elderly woman with COVID-19, enrolled during active disease.

This rearrangement joins TRBV10-2 to TRBJ2-1; 15 bases are shared with TRBD2. The germline V gene encodes CDR1 WSHSY and CDR2 SAAADI. Trimming removed 2 bases from V and 8 bases from J; junction bases left unmatched: 4. CDR3 length: 16 residues. The CDR3 coding sequence is TGCGCCAGCAGTGAGGGACTAGCGGGGGGGTTTGATGAGCAGTTCTTC. Translating it yields CASSEGLAGGFDEQFF.

This chain links TRBV3-1 (or the pseudogene TRBV3-2) with TRBJ1-4; the match to TRBD1 covers 7 bases. Looked up from germline, CDR1 is LGHDT and CDR2 is YNNKEL (reference sequence). The CDR3 is made up of 13 amino acids. Trimming at V came to 4 bases and at J to 8 bases, leaving 4 bases not matched to a gene. The CDR3 loop reads CASSPGGGEKLFF. The CDR3 nucleotides read TGTGCCAGCAGCCCAGGGGGTGGGGAAAAACTGTTTTTT.

This chain connects TRBV6-6 to TRBJ1-1, with D unclear. The CDR3 is made up of 12 amino acids. Trimming took 6 bases from V and 11 from J, leaving 16 bases between them. Germline lookup yields CDR1 MNHNY and CDR2 SVGAGI (reference sequence). In nucleotides, the CDR3 is TGTGCCAGCAGCCAGGCAGGATCCCGGGCTTTCTTT. Amino acids: CASSQAGSRAFF.

The rearrangement links TRBV28 to TRBJ2-6; 7 bases fit TRBD1. Germline assignment: CDR1 MDHEN and CDR2 SYDVKM. With V trimmed by 3 bases and J by 1 base, 9 bases remained unmatched. There are 18 residues in the CDR3. In DNA form, the CDR3 reads TGTGCCAGCAGTTTTTTCGGCAGGGGGTTATCTGGGGCCAACGTCCTGACTTTC. Residues: CASSFFGRGLSGANVLTF.

V usage is TRBV19 and J usage is TRBJ1-1; D is possibly TRBD1 (6 bases). Trimming stripped 5 bases from V and 1 base from J, with 17 bases between. The germline CDR1 and CDR2 sequences are LNHDA and SQIVND (reference sequence). This CDR3 comprises 16 residues. CDR3 coding DNA: TGTGCCAGTAGTGCAGCTCGTACAGGGCCGAACACTGAAGCTTTCTTT. This codes for CASSAARTGPNTEAFF.

This rearrangement joins TRBV3-1 (or the pseudogene TRBV3-2) to TRBJ1-1, with 8 bases identical to TRBD1. CDR1 LGHDT and CDR2 YNNKEL come from the germline V gene (reference sequence). The trim removed 1 base at V and 5 bases at J, leaving 6 bases unmatched. The CDR3 covers 15 residues. The CDR3 DNA reads as TGTGCCAGCAGCCAAGTGAGGACAGGGCGTACTGAAGCTTTCTTT. Its protein product is CASSQVRTGRTEAFF.

This chain links TRBV24-1 with TRBJ2-1, with a possible D match to TRBD2 (6 bases). The V gene lost 1 base and the J gene lost 8 bases, with 20 bases spanning the gap. The CDR3 has 17 amino acids. From germline, CDR1 is KGHDR and CDR2 SFDVKD. The CDR3 DNA follows: TGTGCCACCAGTGATTTAAACAAAGGGACTTATAGCGATGAGCAGTTCTTC. The encoded protein is CATSDLNKGTYSDEQFF.

This clone has a single count. J is TRBJ2-5 and V is TRBV2; possibly TRBD2 for D (6 bases). Germline CDR1 reads SNHLY; CDR2 reads FYNNEI. Trimming stripped 5 bases from V and 5 bases from J, with 18 bases between. The CDR3 runs to 15 residues. For the CDR3, the DNA is TGTGCCAGCAGTACCCACTCAGCGGGTGGCGAGACCCAGTACTTC. Translation gives CASSTHSAGGETQYF.

The chain employs TRBV9 and TRBJ2-1, with a possible D match to TRBD1 (7 bases). Trimming cost V 0 bases and J 3 bases, with 10 bases left between them. This CDR3 spans 15 amino acids. CDR1 is SGDLS, CDR2 YYNGEE, per germline. Here the CDR3 DNA reads TGTGCCAGCAGCGTAGCAGGGGGAGGCTACAATGAGCAGTTCTTC. This translates into CASSVAGGGYNEQFF.

This clone was seen a single time. The genes are TRBV3-1 (or the pseudogene TRBV3-2) and TRBJ1-6, with no clear D. V was trimmed by 3 bases and J by 0 bases, leaving 6 bases between them. Germline CDR1 reads LGHDT; CDR2 reads YNNKEL (reference sequence). This CDR3 is 15 amino acids long. The CDR3 sequence: CASSQGSSYNSPLHF. The CDR3 nucleotides read TGTGCCAGCAGCCAGGGGAGCTCCTATAATTCACCCCTCCACTTT.

The chain employs TRBV5-6 and TRBJ2-3, with TRBD1 matching 11 bases. Per germline, CDR1 SGHDT and CDR2 YYEEEE. The CDR3 covers 15 residues. Losses at the gene ends were 4 bases for V and 5 bases for J; bases not matched to a gene: 6. In DNA form, the CDR3 reads TGTGCCAGCAGCCGGACAGGGGGCATTGGAGATACGCAGTATTTT. As protein: CASSRTGGIGDTQYF.

This chain links TRBV3-1 (or the pseudogene TRBV3-2) with TRBJ2-7; TRBD2 matches at 8 bases. The CDR3 runs 14 residues. V shed 4 bases, J shed 2 bases, and the junction held 4 bases outside the gene matches. The germline V gene encodes CDR1 LGHDT and CDR2 YNNKEL (reference sequence). This CDR3 reads CASSLREAPYEQYF. Here the CDR3 DNA reads TGTGCCAGCAGCCTGCGGGAGGCCCCCTACGAGCAGTACTTC.

The genes are TRBV4-1 and TRBJ2-5; D is uncertain. The V gene lost 1 base and the J gene lost 2 bases, with 11 bases spanning the gap. CDR3 size: 15 residues. Germline V gives CDR1 MGHRA, CDR2 YSYEKL. CDR3 sequence reads: CASSQGSPRQETQYF. The CDR3 DNA reads TGCGCCAGCAGCCAAGGGTCACCGCGACAAGAGACCCAGTACTTC.

The chain combines TRBV27 with TRBJ2-5, with a possible D match to TRBD2 (6 bases). The CDR3 is 15 residues long. V was clipped by 2 bases and J by 1 base, with 11 bases between them. CDR1 and CDR2 from the germline V gene are MNHEY and SMNVEV (reference sequence). The DNA of the CDR3 is TGTGCCAGCAGTTTAACCCTAGCGACCCAAGAGACCCAGTACTTC. The encoded protein is CASSLTLATQETQYF.

The chain recombines TRBV7-9 with TRBJ2-7; 8 positions match TRBD2. Germline V gene lookup returns CDR1 SEHNR and CDR2 FQNEAQ (reference sequence). This CDR3 comprises 15 residues. The junction had 7 bases not matched to a gene; V was cut back by 4 bases and J by 2 bases. The CDR3 protein is CASSSGLVYPYEQYF. CDR3 DNA sequence: TGTGCCAGCAGCTCGGGACTAGTTTATCCCTACGAGCAGTACTTC.

The gene calls are TRBV10-3 and TRBJ2-2, with 9 bases that match TRBD2. Germline V gene data show CDR1 as ENHRY and CDR2 as SYGVKD. This CDR3 contains 14 residues. V dropped 9 bases and J dropped 7; count of bases not matched to a gene: 9. CDR3 region: CAMKREARLGELFF. Written as DNA, the CDR3 is TGTGCCATGAAGCGGGAGGCCCGCCTCGGGGAGCTGTTTTTT.

This clone was recorded only once. This sequence joins TRBV19 and TRBJ2-7; TRBD1 agrees at 7 bases. The CDR3 sequence is 14 residues long. The V segment lost 2 bases and the J segment 5 bases; nucleotides outside the gene matches: 6. Germline-derived CDR1 and CDR2 are LNHDA and SQIVND (reference sequence). The CDR3 coding sequence is TGTGCCAGTAGTATAAGGGGGACAGATAACGAGCAGTACTTC. Its translation: CASSIRGTDNEQYF.

The V call is TRBV28, the J call TRBJ2-7; tentative D call: TRBD2 (6 bases). V lost 10 bases, J lost 3 bases, and 13 bases lay in between. This CDR3 contains 12 residues. Germline V gene sequence: CDR1 MDHEN, CDR2 SYDVKM. DNA of the CDR3: TGTGCCACATCAACGGGGGACTACGAGCAGTACTTC. It specifies CATSTGDYEQYF.

This clone appeared many times. This sequence joins TRBV6-5 and TRBJ1-2, with a tentative D call TRBD1 (6 bases). The V end was cut by 6 bases, the J end by 4 bases, with 15 bases between. CDR3 length: 14 residues. The V gene's germline CDR1 is MNHEY and CDR2 SVGAGI. CDR3 region: CASSASLQGYGYTF. The CDR3 DNA follows: TGTGCCAGCAGCGCGTCTCTACAGGGCTATGGCTACACCTTC.

The chain joins TRBV11-2 to TRBJ2-1; D call uncertain. The germline V gene encodes CDR1 SGHAT and CDR2 FQNNGV. The CDR3 sequence is 12 residues long. V was pared by 3 bases and J by 5 bases, with 5 bases between. This CDR3 reads CASSFPNNEQFF. CDR3 bases: TGTGCCAGCAGCTTCCCAAACAATGAGCAGTTCTTC.

The chain uses TRBV19 and TRBJ1-4, with D unresolved. The V end was cut by 7 bases, the J end by 2 bases, with 14 bases between. The CDR3 length is 15 residues. Germline CDR1 reads LNHDA; CDR2 reads SQIVND (reference sequence). The DNA for the CDR3 is TGTGCCAGTACACGAAACAGTGCTACTAATGAAAAACTGTTTTTT. This encodes CASTRNSATNEKLFF.

This clone appeared a single time. This chain links TRBV28 with TRBJ2-1, with 9 nucleotides matching TRBD1. This CDR3 region has 13 residues. Germline-derived CDR1 and CDR2 are MDHEN and SYDVKM. The V segment lost 8 bases and the J segment 4 bases; nucleotides outside the gene matches: 3. As DNA, the CDR3 is TGTGCCAGCCGACAGGGGGGATACAATGAGCAGTTCTTC. It specifies CASRQGGYNEQFF.

V and J are TRBV6-6 and TRBJ1-4, with TRBD1 identical over 7 bases. Germline CDR1 and CDR2: MNHNY and SVGAGI (reference sequence). The CDR3 is 14 residues long. The V segment lost 6 bases and the J segment 2 bases; nucleotides outside the gene matches: 3. DNA of the CDR3: TGTGCCAGCAGAATGACAGGGACTAATGAAAAACTGTTTTTT. This codes for CASRMTGTNEKLFF.

This clone was detected only a few times. The rearrangement uses TRBV5-4 and TRBJ2-7; 9 bases are shared with TRBD1. CDR3 length: 16 residues. Losses at the gene ends were 1 base for V and 5 bases for J; bases not matched to a gene: 10. The V gene's germline CDR1 is SGHNT and CDR2 YYREEE (reference sequence). The CDR3 sequence is CASSLYPGQGLHEQYF. The CDR3 DNA reads as TGTGCCAGCAGCTTGTATCCTGGACAGGGGTTACACGAGCAGTACTTC.

The sample holds one count of this clone. The chain has TRBV2 and TRBJ2-3, with 7 bases aligning to TRBD2. V lost 5 bases to trimming and J lost 0 bases; unmatched junction nucleotides: 5. CDR3 length: 15 residues. The germline gives CDR1 SNHLY, CDR2 FYNNEI. The CDR3 region has the DNA TGTGCCAGCAGTCTGGGGGGGACTAGCACAGATACGCAGTATTTT. It encodes CASSLGGTSTDTQYF.

The chain has TRBV5-1 and TRBJ2-1; 12 positions match TRBD2. Germline V CDR1 and CDR2: SGHRS, YFSETQ. The junction had 2 bases not matched to a gene; V was cut back by 5 bases and J by 8 bases. This CDR3 has 13 residues. The CDR3 bases are TGCGCCAGCAGGACTAGCGGGGGCTATGAGCAGTTCTTC. This encodes CASRTSGGYEQFF.

The J gene is TRBJ1-4, the V gene TRBV5-1; 9 bases match TRBD1. The CDR3 has 14 residues. Germline CDR1 SGHRS, CDR2 YFSETQ. After removal of 4 bases from V and 8 bases from J, the junction contained 6 bases not matched to a gene. The CDR3 coding sequence is TGCGCCAGCAGCGTGGGGACAGGGAGCGAAAAACTGTTTTTT. Protein sequence: CASSVGTGSEKLFF.

The V gene is TRBV27, the J gene TRBJ1-5, with TRBD1 identical over 10 bases. CDR3 length: 14 amino acids. V trimming: 8 bases; J trimming: 5 bases; junction bases outside the gene matches: 6. Looked up from germline, CDR1 is MNHEY and CDR2 is SMNVEV (reference sequence). The CDR3 spells CASGGQGVHQPQHF. The CDR3, as DNA: TGTGCCAGCGGAGGACAGGGGGTTCATCAGCCCCAGCATTTT.

V and J are TRBV29-1 and TRBJ1-5; TRBD1 aligns across 10 bases. The CDR3 is made up of 13 amino acids. CDR1 is SQVTM, CDR2 ANQGSEA, per germline. V shed 6 bases, J shed 5 bases, and the junction held 4 bases outside the gene matches. The CDR3 protein is CSVSGTGDQPQHF. In DNA form, the CDR3 reads TGCAGCGTCTCCGGGACAGGGGATCAGCCCCAGCATTTT. Complete variable domain (other parts from reference TRBV29-1 and TRBJ1-5): SAVISQKPSRDICQRGTSLTIQCQVDSQVTMMFWYRQQPGQSLTLIATANQGSEATYESGFVIDKFPISRPNLTFSTLTVSNMSPEDSSIYLCSVSGTGDQPQHFGDGTRLSIL.

The chain recombines TRBV21-1 with TRBJ1-1; the tabulated D call, TRBD1, remains unverified against the DNA. TRBV21-1 is a documented pseudogene. This CDR3 region has 13 residues. The CDR3 region is CASTPTENTEAFF. CDR3 nucleotide sequence: TGTGCCAGCACCCCGACAGAGAACACTGAAGCTTTCTTT.

The chain recombines TRBV6-5 with TRBJ1-6; possible D gene TRBD1, 6 bases. This CDR3 has 14 amino acids. The V gene's germline CDR1 is MNHEY and CDR2 SVGAGI. The ends were cut back, 4 bases at V and 6 bases at J, with 10 bases in the middle. CDR3 loop: CASSWGHPNSPLHF. In DNA form, the CDR3 reads TGTGCCAGCAGTTGGGGACACCCTAATTCACCCCTCCACTTT.

This clone was detected once. The chain uses TRBV9 and TRBJ1-6, with a tentative D call TRBD1 (6 bases). The germline V and J ends were trimmed by 4 bases and 7 bases, with 15 bases remaining between them. CDR3 length equals 15 residues. The V gene's germline CDR1 is SGDLS and CDR2 YYNGEE. CDR3 sequence: CASSTRTEGNSPLHF. The CDR3 DNA reads as TGTGCCAGCAGCACTCGGACAGAAGGAAATTCACCCCTCCACTTT.